The text below deals with one T cell receptor beta chain. These data originate in a study of long-term antiretroviral therapy in people with HIV. The authors ran the immunoSEQ assay, v3.0, at survey level. TCRdb's copy holds only in-frame clones and misses some; the assay was immunoSEQ multiplex PCR. The table has fewer than 35,000 clones, 85% seen once. With 3 bases clipped from V and 2 bases from J, the junction kept 7 bases outside the gene matches. CDR3 length: 15 amino acids. Germline loops: CDR1 SGHRS, CDR2 YFSETQ. This TCR was recovered from a young man with HIV. The sequences come from unsorted PBMCs, collected roughly 3.5 years after starting antiretroviral therapy. The chain uses TRBV5-1 and TRBJ2-7; 8 bases line up with TRBD1. CDR3 sequence (DNA): TGCGCCAGCAGCTCGACAGGGGAGCCAACCTACGAGCAGTACTTC. Protein sequence: CASSSTGEPTYEQYF.